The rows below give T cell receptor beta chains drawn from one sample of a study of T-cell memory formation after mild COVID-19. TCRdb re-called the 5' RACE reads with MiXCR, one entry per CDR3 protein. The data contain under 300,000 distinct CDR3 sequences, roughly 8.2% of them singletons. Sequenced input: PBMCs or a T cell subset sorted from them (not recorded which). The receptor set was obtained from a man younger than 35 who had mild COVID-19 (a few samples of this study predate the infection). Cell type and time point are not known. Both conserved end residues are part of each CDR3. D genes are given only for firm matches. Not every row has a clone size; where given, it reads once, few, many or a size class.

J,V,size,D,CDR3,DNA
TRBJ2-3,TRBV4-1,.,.,CASSQDRSLQDTQYF,TGCGCCAGCAGCCAAGATCGTTCCCTTCAGGATACGCAGTATTTT
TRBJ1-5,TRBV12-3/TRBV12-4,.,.,CASSLKNYPGNQPQHF,TGTGCCAGCAGTCTCAAGAACTACCCTGGCAATCAGCCCCAGCATTTT
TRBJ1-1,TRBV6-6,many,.,CASSYSTANTEAFF,TGTGCCAGCAGTTACTCGACAGCGAACACTGAAGCTTTCTTT
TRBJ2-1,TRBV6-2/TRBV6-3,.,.,CASSFEDYNEQFF,TGTGCCAGCAGTTTCGAGGACTACAATGAGCAGTTCTTC
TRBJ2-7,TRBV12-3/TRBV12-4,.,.,CASRTSADYEQYF,TGTGCCAGCAGGACCTCCGCCGACTACGAGCAGTACTTC
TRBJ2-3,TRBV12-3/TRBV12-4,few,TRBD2,CASSLGWGAGDSTDTQYF,TGTGCCAGCAGTTTAGGGTGGGGAGCGGGGGACAGCACAGATACGCAGTATTTT
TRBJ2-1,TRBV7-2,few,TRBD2,CASTPWGGGEENEQFF,TGTGCCAGCACTCCATGGGGCGGGGGGGAGGAGAATGAGCAGTTCTTC
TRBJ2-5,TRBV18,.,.,CASRREFQETQYF,TGTGCCAGCCGCCGGGAGTTCCAAGAGACCCAGTACTTC
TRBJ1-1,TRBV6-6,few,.,CASSGTTEAFF,TGTGCCAGCAGCGGGACAACTGAAGCTTTCTTT
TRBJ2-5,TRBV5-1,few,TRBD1,CASSFRWGQETQYF,TGCGCCAGCAGCTTTAGATGGGGACAGGAGACCCAGTACTTC
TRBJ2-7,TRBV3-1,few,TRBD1,CASGTISGTGGVGEQYF,TGTGCCAGCGGAACCATCTCCGGGACAGGGGGAGTCGGCGAGCAGTACTTC
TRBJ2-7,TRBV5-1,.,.,CASSLAIEFVEQYF,TGCGCCAGCAGCTTAGCCATCGAGTTCGTCGAGCAGTACTTC
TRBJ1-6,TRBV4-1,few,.,CASSQEGGGSPLHF,TGCGCCAGCAGCCAAGAGGGGGGAGGTTCACCCCTCCACTTT
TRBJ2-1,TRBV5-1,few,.,CASRRDSLYNEQFF,TGCGCCAGTAGAAGGGACTCACTCTACAATGAGCAGTTCTTC
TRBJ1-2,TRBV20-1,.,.,CSARAYGYTF,TGCAGTGCACGAGCTTATGGCTACACCTTC
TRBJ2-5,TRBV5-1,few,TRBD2,CASGQPGGGGETQYF,TGCGCCAGCGGGCAACCGGGAGGAGGAGGAGAGACCCAGTACTTC
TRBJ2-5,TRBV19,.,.,CASSIGGGKETQYF,TGTGCCAGTAGTATAGGGGGCGGAAAAGAGACCCAGTACTTC
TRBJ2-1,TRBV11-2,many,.,CASSLGDFTSGQFF,TGTGCCAGCAGCTTAGGAGACTTCACCTCCGGGCAGTTCTTC
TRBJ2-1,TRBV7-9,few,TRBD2,CASSPGTSGGIAYNEQFF,TGTGCCAGCAGCCCCGGGACTAGCGGGGGGATTGCCTACAATGAGCAGTTCTTC
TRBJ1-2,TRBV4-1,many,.,CASSLDTIGYGYTF,TGCGCCAGCAGCCTTGACACGATAGGCTATGGCTACACCTTC
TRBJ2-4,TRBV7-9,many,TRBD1,CASSFGQGENIQYF,TGTGCCAGCAGTTTCGGACAGGGGGAAAACATTCAGTACTTC
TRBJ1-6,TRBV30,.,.,CAWSVLAGRSSPLHF,TGTGCCTGGAGTGTACTAGCAGGGCGTTCTTCACCCCTCCACTTT
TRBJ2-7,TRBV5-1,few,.,CASSLASPSYEQYF,TGCGCCAGCAGCTTGGCTTCTCCAAGCTACGAGCAGTACTTC
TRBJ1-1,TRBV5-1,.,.,CASGMGAGNFEAFF,TGCGCCAGCGGTATGGGGGCCGGTAACTTTGAAGCTTTCTTT
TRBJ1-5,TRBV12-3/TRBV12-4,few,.,CASSLAGVSNQPQHF,TGTGCCAGCAGTTTAGCAGGGGTTAGCAATCAGCCCCAGCATTTT
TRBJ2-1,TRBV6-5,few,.,CASSSPGRSVYNEQFF,TGTGCCAGCAGTTCTCCGGGGAGATCGGTATACAATGAGCAGTTCTTC
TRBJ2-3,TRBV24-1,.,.,CATSDRTSDTQYF,TGTGCCACCAGTGACCGGACCTCGGATACGCAGTATTTT
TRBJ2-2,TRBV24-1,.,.,CATSLTGWNTGELFF,TGTGCCACCAGTCTAACAGGATGGAACACCGGGGAGCTGTTTTTT
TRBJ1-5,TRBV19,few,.,CASSIGQPQHF,TGTGCCAGTAGTATCGGCCAGCCCCAGCATTTT
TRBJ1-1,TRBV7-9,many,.,CASSLRSGWGGGTEAFF,TGTGCCAGCAGCTTACGGTCAGGTTGGGGGGGAGGCACTGAAGCTTTCTTT
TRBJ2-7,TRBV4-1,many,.,CASSQVLSSSEQYF,TGCGCCAGCAGCCAAGTCTTAAGCTCTTCCGAGCAGTACTTC
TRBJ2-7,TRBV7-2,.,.,CASTQTGAREQYF,TGTGCCAGCACCCAGACGGGAGCGAGAGAGCAGTACTTC
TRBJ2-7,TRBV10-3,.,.,CAISVDGKGSYEQYF,TGTGCCATCAGTGTGGACGGAAAAGGCTCCTACGAGCAGTACTTC
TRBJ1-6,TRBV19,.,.,CASTRGQDSPLHF,TGTGCCAGTACCAGGGGCCAGGATTCACCCCTCCACTTT
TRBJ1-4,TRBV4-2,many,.,CASSQDIVPKANEKLFF,TGTGCCAGCAGCCAAGATATAGTACCGAAGGCTAATGAAAAACTGTTTTTT
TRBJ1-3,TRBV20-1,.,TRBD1,CSARDPGTAGNTIYF,TGCAGTGCTAGAGATCCCGGGACAGCCGGAAACACCATATATTTT